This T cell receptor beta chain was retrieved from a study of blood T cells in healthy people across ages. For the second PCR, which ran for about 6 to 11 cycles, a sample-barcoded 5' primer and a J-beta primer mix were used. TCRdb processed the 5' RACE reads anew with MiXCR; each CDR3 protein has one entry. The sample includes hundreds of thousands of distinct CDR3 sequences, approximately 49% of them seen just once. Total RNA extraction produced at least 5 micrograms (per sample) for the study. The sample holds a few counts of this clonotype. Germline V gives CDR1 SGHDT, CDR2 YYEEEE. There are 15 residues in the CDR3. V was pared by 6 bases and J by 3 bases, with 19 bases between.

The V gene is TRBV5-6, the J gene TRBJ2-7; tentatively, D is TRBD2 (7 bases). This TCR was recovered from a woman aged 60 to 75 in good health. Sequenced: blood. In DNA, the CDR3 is TGTGCCAGCACCCCAGGGAGGGGGATCGGCTACGAGCAGTACTTC. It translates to CASTPGRGIGYEQYF.